This T cell receptor (beta chain) appears in the sequencing data of a study of blood T cell repertoires in COVID-19. Study summary: Some COVID-19 samples were acute and others convalescent; all came from the United States, Italy and Spain. T cells, B-cell-depleted T cells, or PBMCs supplied cDNA or gDNA.

Study processing details: From reference gene primer amplification, estimates of nucleated cell counts were derived. TCRdb keeps only in-frame clones here, not all; method: immunoSEQ multiplex PCR. That table gives V, J and clone size, and the DNA gave D and trimming. Of over 85,000 clones in the sample, roughly 90% are singletons; the top ten hold about 2.5%. Germline values: CDR1 LGHDT, CDR2 YNNKEL (reference sequence). V was cut by 4 bases and J by 4 bases, with 13 bases left in between. CDR3 length equals 14 residues. Source material: peripheral blood. This TCR was sampled from a human donor with active COVID-19. The donor label of this sample is uncertain. The chain links TRBV3-1 (or the pseudogene TRBV3-2) to TRBJ1-1; a possible D gene is TRBD1 (6 bases). The CDR3 loop is CASSLQGWVTEAFF. CDR3 nucleotides: TGTGCCAGCAGCCTTCAGGGGTGGGTCACTGAAGCTTTCTTT.